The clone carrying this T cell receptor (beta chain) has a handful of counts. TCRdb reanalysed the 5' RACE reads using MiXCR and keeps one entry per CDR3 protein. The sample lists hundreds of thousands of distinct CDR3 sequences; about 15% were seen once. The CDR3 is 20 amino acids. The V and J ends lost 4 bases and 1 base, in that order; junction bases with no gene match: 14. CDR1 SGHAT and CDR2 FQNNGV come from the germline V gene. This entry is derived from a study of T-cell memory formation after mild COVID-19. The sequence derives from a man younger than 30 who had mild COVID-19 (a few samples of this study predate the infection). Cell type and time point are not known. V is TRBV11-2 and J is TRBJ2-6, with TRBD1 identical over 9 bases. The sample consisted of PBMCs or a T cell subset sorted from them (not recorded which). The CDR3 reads CASSSHRRDRASSGANVLTF. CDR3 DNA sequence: TGTGCCAGCAGCTCTCATAGGCGGGACAGGGCCTCGTCTGGGGCCAACGTCCTGACTTTC.